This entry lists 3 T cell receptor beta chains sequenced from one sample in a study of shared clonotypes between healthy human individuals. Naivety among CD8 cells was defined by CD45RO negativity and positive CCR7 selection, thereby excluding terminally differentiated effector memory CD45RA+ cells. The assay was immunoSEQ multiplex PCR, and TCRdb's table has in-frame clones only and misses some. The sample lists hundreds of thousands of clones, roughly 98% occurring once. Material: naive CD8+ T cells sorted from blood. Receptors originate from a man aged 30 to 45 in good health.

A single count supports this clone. CDR3 sequence reads: CASSVRPGSASGTDTQYF. CDR3 coding DNA: TGTGCCAGCAGCGTACGGCCGGGGAGCGCCAGTGGCACAGATACGCAGTATTTT. V and J are TRBV9 and TRBJ2-3, with D perhaps matching TRBD2 (5 bases). The CDR3 totals 18 residues. The germline V gene has CDR1 SGDLS and CDR2 YYNGEE. Between the trimmed V and J ends, which lost 1 base and 1 base, there was a span of 19 bases.

The CDR3 here is CASSLSPAGEIGEKLFF. For the CDR3, the DNA is TGTGCCAGCAGCTTAAGCCCAGCAGGGGAAATTGGGGAAAAACTGTTTTTT. The genes are TRBV7-6 and TRBJ1-4; a possible D gene is TRBD1 (6 bases). The CDR3 has 17 amino acids. Trimming took 2 bases from V and 8 from J, leaving 21 bases between them. Per germline, CDR1 SGHVS and CDR2 FNYEAQ.

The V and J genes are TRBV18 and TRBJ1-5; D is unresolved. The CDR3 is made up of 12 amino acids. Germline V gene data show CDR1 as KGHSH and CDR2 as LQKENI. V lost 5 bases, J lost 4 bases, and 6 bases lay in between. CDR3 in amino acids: CASSNENQPQHF. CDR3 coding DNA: TGTGCCAGCTCAAATGAAAATCAGCCCCAGCATTTT. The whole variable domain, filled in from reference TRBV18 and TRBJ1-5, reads NAGVMQNPRHLVRRRGQEARLRCSPMKGHSHVYWYRQLPEEGLKFMVYLQKENIIDESGMPKERFSAEFPKEGPSILRIQQVVRGDSAAYFCASSNENQPQHFGDGTRLSIL.